This entry lists 16 T cell receptor beta chains sequenced from one sample in a study of cytomegalovirus exposure and HLA in healthy donors. The PCR used 60 Vbeta and 13 Jbeta primers. Method: immunoSEQ multiplex PCR; TCRdb's copy keeps in-frame clones and lacks some. The data contain some 87,000 clones, around 62% of them singletons. What was sequenced was PBMCs. These receptors were taken from a woman in her twenties or thirties in good health and CMV-seropositive.

This clone showed up just a few times. Additional DNA sequences in this sample encode the identical CDR3. The chain couples TRBV28 to TRBJ1-5, with TRBD1 identical over 7 bases. Germline V lookup: CDR1 MDHEN, CDR2 SYDVKM. CDR3 length equals 14 residues. With 3 bases clipped from V and 7 bases from J, the junction kept 6 bases outside the gene matches. CDR3: CASSLEGATQPQHF. CDR3 nucleotide sequence: TGTGCCAGCAGTTTGGAGGGGGCGACCCAGCCCCAGCATTTT.

In its sample, this clone was seen a few times. The chain employs TRBV25-1 and TRBJ1-4, with D unresolved. V lost 7 bases and J 9 bases, leaving 15 bases between the germline ends. Looked up from germline, CDR1 is MGHDK and CDR2 is SYGVNS. The CDR3 has 13 amino acids. The CDR3 region is CASTGAGSKKLFF. CDR3 bases: TGTGCCAGCACGGGAGCTGGGTCGAAAAAACTGTTTTTT.

This chain connects TRBV6-5 to TRBJ2-7; 7 bases are a match to TRBD1. The CDR3 contains 14 residues. The junction had 6 bases not matched to a gene; V was cut back by 6 bases and J by 1 base. Germline V gene sequence: CDR1 MNHEY, CDR2 SVGAGI. The CDR3 DNA is TGTGCCAGCAGCCGCCCGGACAGGTCCTACGAGCAGTACTTC. Protein sequence: CASSRPDRSYEQYF.

This sequence joins TRBV5-8 and TRBJ2-1; 7 bases align to TRBD2. The CDR3 totals 15 residues. J gave up 3 bases and V 4 bases, and 7 bases lay outside the gene matches. Germline loops: CDR1 SGHTS, CDR2 YDEGEE. The CDR3 DNA sequence: TGTGCCAGCAGCCTTAGAGCGGGGTTCTACAATGAGCAGTTCTTC. Protein product: CASSLRAGFYNEQFF.

This clone occurred a few times. The chain has TRBV4-1 and TRBJ2-5; the match to TRBD1 covers 9 bases. The CDR3 has 15 residues. V was clipped by 2 bases and J by 3 bases; unmatched bases: 4. Germline V gene data show CDR1 as MGHRA and CDR2 as YSYEKL. The CDR3 DNA reads as TGCGCCAGCAGCCAACCGGGACAGGGTAAAGAGACCCAGTACTTC. Protein: CASSQPGQGKETQYF.

The gene calls are TRBV14 and TRBJ2-1; D gene unclear. The CDR3 spans 13 residues. V dropped 1 base and J dropped 9 bases, with 10 bases sitting between them. The germline CDR1 and CDR2 sequences are SGHDN and FVKESK. CDR3 bases: TGTGCCAGCAGCCAAGTCCGCGTTAGTGAGCAGTTCTTC. Amino acid sequence: CASSQVRVSEQFF.

The rearrangement joins TRBV4-2 to TRBJ2-7; tentatively, D is TRBD2 (6 bases). Germline CDR1 and CDR2: LGHNA and YNFKEQ. The CDR3 spans 14 residues. Trimming took off 1 base at V and 0 bases at J, with 7 bases between the two ends. CDR3 residues: CASSQGRDSYEQYF. The DNA for the CDR3 is TGTGCCAGCAGCCAAGGGAGGGACTCCTACGAGCAGTACTTC.

The V and J genes are TRBV28 and TRBJ2-7; 9 nucleotides align to TRBD1. The CDR3 extends over 14 amino acids. Losses at the gene ends were 8 bases for V and 4 bases for J; bases not matched to a gene: 9. Looked up from germline, CDR1 is MDHEN and CDR2 is SYDVKM. Here the CDR3 reads CASSSGTGLYEQYF. CDR3 in DNA: TGTGCCAGCTCGTCCGGGACAGGGCTGTACGAGCAGTACTTC.

This clone has more than one count but fewer than ten. The chain uses TRBV5-1 and TRBJ2-4; D ambiguous. Germline V gives CDR1 SGHRS, CDR2 YFSETQ. This CDR3 is built from 13 residues. The V end lost 0 bases, the J end lost 6 bases, and 7 bases lay between the germline ends. The CDR3 sequence is CASSLDPVNIQYF. In DNA, the CDR3 is TGCGCCAGCAGCTTGGACCCGGTAAACATTCAGTACTTC.

V is TRBV28 and J is TRBJ2-7; no firm D call. V was trimmed by 6 bases and J by 3 bases, leaving 6 bases between them. Per germline, CDR1 MDHEN and CDR2 SYDVKM. The CDR3 runs 11 residues. The CDR3 sequence: CASSIYYEQYF. Written as DNA, the CDR3 is TGTGCCAGCAGCATCTACTACGAGCAGTACTTC.

J is TRBJ1-1 and V is TRBV9, with 10 bases that match TRBD1. The CDR3 contains 18 residues. Trimming took 3 bases from V and 2 from J; bases not matched to a gene: 13. CDR1 is SGDLS and CDR2 is YYNGEE in the germline V gene. In nucleotides, the CDR3 is TGTGCCAGCAGCGCCGCGGGACAGGGGACCCCTCGAAACACTGAAGCTTTCTTT. It translates to CASSAAGQGTPRNTEAFF.

The V call is TRBV6-1, the J call TRBJ2-5, with D perhaps TRBD2 (5 bases). CDR1 and CDR2 (germline): MNHNS, SASEGT. This CDR3 comprises 14 residues. Trimming removed 4 bases from V and 2 bases from J, with 11 bases in between. The CDR3 sequence is CASSARLRQETQYF. The CDR3 region has the DNA TGTGCCAGCAGTGCGCGACTAAGACAAGAGACCCAGTACTTC.

This chain connects TRBV14 to TRBJ2-7; D call uncertain. V lost 3 bases and J lost 4, with 7 bases in between. In germline, CDR1 is SGHDN, CDR2 FVKESK. This CDR3 spans 12 amino acids. The CDR3 sequence is CASSQHLYEQYF. The CDR3 DNA follows: TGTGCCAGCAGCCAGCATCTATACGAGCAGTACTTC.

The chain links TRBV5-1 to TRBJ2-7; 7 nucleotides align to TRBD1. Germline-derived CDR1 and CDR2 are SGHRS and YFSETQ. The ends lost 4 bases at V and 2 bases at J; junction bases unmatched: 6. The CDR3 consists of 14 residues. This chain's CDR3 is CASSLAQGAYEQYF. The CDR3 region has the DNA TGCGCCAGCAGCCTGGCGCAGGGGGCCTACGAGCAGTACTTC.

The V and J genes are TRBV4-3 and TRBJ2-7, with a weak D call TRBD1 (5 bases). Looked up from germline, CDR1 is LGHNA and CDR2 is YSLEER. The V end was cut by 2 bases, the J end by 2 bases, with 19 bases between. The CDR3 extends over 17 amino acids. The CDR3 bases are TGCGCCAGCAGCCAAAAGGCCCCCGGGCAGGGCGCCTACGAGCAGTACTTC. Translation gives CASSQKAPGQGAYEQYF.

The V and J genes are TRBV6-5 and TRBJ1-2, with D tentatively TRBD1 (6 bases). With 5 bases removed from V and 3 bases from J, the gap between germline ends came to 13 bases. The germline V gene encodes CDR1 MNHEY and CDR2 SVGAGI. The CDR3 has 14 amino acids. This CDR3 reads CASSGRGNDYGYTF. The CDR3 coding sequence is TGTGCCAGCAGTGGGAGGGGGAACGACTATGGCTACACCTTC.